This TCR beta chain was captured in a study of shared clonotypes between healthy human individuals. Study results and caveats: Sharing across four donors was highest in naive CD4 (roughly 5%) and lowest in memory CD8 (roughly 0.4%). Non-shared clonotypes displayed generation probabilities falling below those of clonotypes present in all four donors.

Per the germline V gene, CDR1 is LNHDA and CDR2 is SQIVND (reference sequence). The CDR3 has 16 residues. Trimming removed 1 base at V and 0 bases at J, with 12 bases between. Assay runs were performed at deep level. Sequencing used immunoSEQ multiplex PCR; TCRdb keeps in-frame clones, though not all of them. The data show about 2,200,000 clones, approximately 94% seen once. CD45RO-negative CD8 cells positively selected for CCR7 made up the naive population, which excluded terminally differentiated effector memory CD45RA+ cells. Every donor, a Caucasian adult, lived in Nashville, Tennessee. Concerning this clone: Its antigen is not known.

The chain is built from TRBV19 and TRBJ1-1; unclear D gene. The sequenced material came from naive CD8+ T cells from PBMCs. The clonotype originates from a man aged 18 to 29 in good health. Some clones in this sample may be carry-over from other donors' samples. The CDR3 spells CASSIVTTIMNTEAFF. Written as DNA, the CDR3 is TGTGCCAGTAGTATAGTCACTACCATTATGAACACTGAAGCTTTCTTT. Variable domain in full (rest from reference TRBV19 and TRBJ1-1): DGGITQSPKYLFRKEGQNVTLSCEQNLNHDAMYWYRQDPGQGLRLIYYSQIVNDFQKGDIAEGYSVSREKKESFPLTVTSAQKNPTAFYLCASSIVTTIMNTEAFFGQGTRLTVV.